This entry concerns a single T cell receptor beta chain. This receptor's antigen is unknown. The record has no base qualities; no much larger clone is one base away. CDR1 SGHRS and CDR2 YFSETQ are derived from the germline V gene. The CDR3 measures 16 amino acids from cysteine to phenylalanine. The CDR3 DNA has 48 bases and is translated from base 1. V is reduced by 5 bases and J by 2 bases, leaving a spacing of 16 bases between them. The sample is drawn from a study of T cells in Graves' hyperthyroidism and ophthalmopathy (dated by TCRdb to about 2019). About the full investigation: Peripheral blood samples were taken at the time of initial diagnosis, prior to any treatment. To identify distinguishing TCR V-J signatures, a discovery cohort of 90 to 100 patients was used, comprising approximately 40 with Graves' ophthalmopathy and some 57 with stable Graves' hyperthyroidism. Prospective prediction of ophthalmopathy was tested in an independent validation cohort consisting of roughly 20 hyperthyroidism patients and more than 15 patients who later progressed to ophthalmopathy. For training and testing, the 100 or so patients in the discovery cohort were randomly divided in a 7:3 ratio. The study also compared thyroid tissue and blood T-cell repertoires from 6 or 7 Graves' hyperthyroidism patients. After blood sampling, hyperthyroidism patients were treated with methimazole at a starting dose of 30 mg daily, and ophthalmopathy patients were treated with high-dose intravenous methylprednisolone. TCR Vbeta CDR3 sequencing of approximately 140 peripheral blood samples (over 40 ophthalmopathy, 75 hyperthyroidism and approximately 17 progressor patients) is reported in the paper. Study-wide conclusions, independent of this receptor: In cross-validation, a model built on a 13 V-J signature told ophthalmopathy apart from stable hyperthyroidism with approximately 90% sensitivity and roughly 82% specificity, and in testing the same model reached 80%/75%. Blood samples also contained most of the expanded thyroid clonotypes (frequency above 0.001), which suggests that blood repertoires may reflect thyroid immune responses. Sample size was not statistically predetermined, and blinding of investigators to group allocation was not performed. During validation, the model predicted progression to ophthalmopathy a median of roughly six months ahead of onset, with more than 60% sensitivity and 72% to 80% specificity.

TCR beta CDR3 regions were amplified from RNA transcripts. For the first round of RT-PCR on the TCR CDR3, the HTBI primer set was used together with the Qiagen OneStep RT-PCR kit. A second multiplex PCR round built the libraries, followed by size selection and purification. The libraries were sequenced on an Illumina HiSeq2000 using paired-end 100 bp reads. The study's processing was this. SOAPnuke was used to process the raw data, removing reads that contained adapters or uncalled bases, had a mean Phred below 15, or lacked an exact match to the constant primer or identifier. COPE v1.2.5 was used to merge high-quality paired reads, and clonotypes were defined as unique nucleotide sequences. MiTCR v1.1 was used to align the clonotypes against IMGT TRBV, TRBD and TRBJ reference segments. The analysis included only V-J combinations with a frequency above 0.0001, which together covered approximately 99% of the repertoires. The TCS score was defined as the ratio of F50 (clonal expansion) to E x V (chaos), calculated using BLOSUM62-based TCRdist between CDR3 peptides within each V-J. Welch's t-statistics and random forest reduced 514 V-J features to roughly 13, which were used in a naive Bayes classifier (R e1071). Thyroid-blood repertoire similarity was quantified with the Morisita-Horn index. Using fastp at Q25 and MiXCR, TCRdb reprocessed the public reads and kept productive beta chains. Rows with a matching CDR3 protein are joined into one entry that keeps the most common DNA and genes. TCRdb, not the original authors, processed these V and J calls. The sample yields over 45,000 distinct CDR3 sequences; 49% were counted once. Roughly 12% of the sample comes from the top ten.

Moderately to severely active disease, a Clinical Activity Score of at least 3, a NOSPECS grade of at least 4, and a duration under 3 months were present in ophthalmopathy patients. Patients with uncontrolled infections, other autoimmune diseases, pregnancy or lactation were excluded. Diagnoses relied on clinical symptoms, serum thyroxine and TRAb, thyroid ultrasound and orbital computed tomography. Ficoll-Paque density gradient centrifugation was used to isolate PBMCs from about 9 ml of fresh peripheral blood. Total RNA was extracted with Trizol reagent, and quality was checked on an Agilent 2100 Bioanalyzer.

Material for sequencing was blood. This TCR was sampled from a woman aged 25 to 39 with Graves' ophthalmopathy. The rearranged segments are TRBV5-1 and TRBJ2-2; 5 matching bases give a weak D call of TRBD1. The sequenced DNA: TGCGCCAGCAGATCAGGGATCTCTGGAAACACCGGGGAGCTGTTTTTT. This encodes CASRSGISGNTGELFF.